Listed below are T cell receptor beta chains from one sample, sequenced in a study of Ad26.COV2.S vaccination and SARS-CoV-2 variants. This table comes from immunoSEQ multiplex PCR, and its TCRdb copy is limited to in-frame clones, with some not included. The sample has 300,000 to 450,000 clones; more than 75% are singletons. Sequences were derived from peripheral blood, sampled in a trial of Ad26.COV2.S vaccine versus placebo. The receptors come from a person between 18 and 65 years old who received the Ad26.COV2.S COVID-19 vaccine or a placebo. The CDR3 runs from the conserved cysteine through the conserved F or W. D genes are given only for firm matches. Rows give clone size only sometimes, using once, few, many, or a class for an expanded clone.

TRBV4-3	NA	TRBJ2-7	NA	CASSQAPSYEQYF	TGCGCCAGCAGCCAAGCGCCTTCCTACGAGCAGTACTTC
TRBV7-9	NA	TRBJ1-2	NA	CASSFGSTVANYGYTF	TGTGCCAGCAGCTTTGGCAGCACGGTAGCTAACTATGGCTACACCTTC
TRBV5-6	NA	TRBJ1-4	NA	CASSLEESNEKLFF	TGTGCCAGCAGCTTGGAGGAGTCTAATGAAAAACTGTTTTTT
TRBV2	NA	TRBJ1-3	NA	CASSVQGLNSGNTIYF	TGTGCCAGCAGTGTACAGGGCCTAAACTCTGGAAACACCATATATTTT
TRBV5-1	NA	TRBJ1-2	once	CASSSDGTPGGYTF	TGCGCCAGCAGCTCTGACGGGACACCAGGCGGCTACACCTTC
TRBV21-1	NA	TRBJ1-2	NA	CASSKALCGYTF	TGTGCCAGCAGCAAAGCCCTGTGTGGCTACACCTTC
TRBV15	NA	TRBJ2-5	few	CATSRGWETQYF	TGTGCCACCAGCAGGGGGTGGGAGACCCAGTACTTC
TRBV6-5	NA	TRBJ2-7	NA	CASSYSMASYEQYF	TGTGCCAGCAGTTACTCAATGGCCTCCTACGAGCAGTACTTC
TRBV30	NA	TRBJ2-4	NA	CAWSVQGKNIQYF	TGTGCCTGGAGTGTACAGGGTAAAAACATTCAGTACTTC
TRBV6-5	TRBD2	TRBJ2-3	NA	CASSPRGLADTQYF	TGTGCCAGCAGTCCCCGTGGACTAGCTGATACGCAGTATTTT
TRBV15	NA	TRBJ2-5	NA	CATSRGGTDETQYF	TGTGCCACCAGCAGAGGGGGGACTGATGAGACCCAGTACTTC
TRBV2	TRBD2	TRBJ2-1	NA	CASSREGRFGGNEQFF	TGTGCCAGCAGTAGGGAGGGGCGTTTTGGGGGGAATGAGCAGTTCTTC
TRBV4-3	NA	TRBJ2-7	NA	CASSQDSGYEQYF	TGCGCCAGCAGCCAAGATTCGGGATACGAGCAGTACTTC
TRBV11-2	TRBD1	TRBJ1-1	NA	CASSLSRQGVFNTEAFF	TGTGCCAGCAGCTTATCCCGACAGGGGGTTTTTAACACTGAAGCTTTCTTT
TRBV5-1	TRBD1	TRBJ2-1	NA	CASSPDLQGLYNEQFF	TGCGCCAGCAGCCCCGATCTACAGGGGCTATACAATGAGCAGTTCTTC
TRBV11-3	NA	TRBJ2-3	NA	CASSFAPGSTDTQYF	TGTGCCAGCAGCTTCGCCCCAGGGAGCACAGATACGCAGTATTTT
TRBV5-1	NA	TRBJ2-1	NA	CASSFGSRTYNEQFF	TGCGCCAGCAGCTTCGGGAGCCGCACCTACAATGAGCAGTTCTTC
TRBV4-3	NA	TRBJ1-1	NA	CASSQPWGERVTTEAFF	TGCGCCAGCAGCCAGCCATGGGGGGAACGTGTAACCACTGAAGCTTTCTTT
TRBV27	NA	TRBJ2-3	NA	CASSAGYSSTDTQYF	TGTGCCAGCAGCGCAGGATACTCTAGCACAGATACGCAGTATTTT
TRBV12-3/TRBV12-4	NA	TRBJ2-2	NA	CASSAWDTGELFF	TGTGCCAGCAGTGCCTGGGACACCGGGGAGCTGTTTTTT
TRBV7-9	NA	TRBJ2-7	once	CASSLVFYEQYF	TGTGCCAGCAGCTTAGTGTTCTACGAGCAGTACTTC
TRBV27	TRBD1	TRBJ1-5	NA	CASSRGQGTPNYSNQPQHF	TGTGCCAGCAGTCGAGGACAGGGCACTCCTAATTATAGCAATCAGCCCCAGCATTTT
TRBV7-2	NA	TRBJ2-1	NA	CASSWFGAGHGGDEQFF	TGTGCCAGCAGCTGGTTTGGGGCAGGCCATGGTGGCGATGAGCAGTTCTTC
TRBV18	TRBD1	TRBJ2-7	NA	CASLQGGAYEQYF	TGTGCCAGTCTACAGGGGGGCGCTTACGAGCAGTACTTC
TRBV7-5	NA	TRBJ2-1	NA	CVRSLDRIAGGHFNEQFF	TGTGTCAGAAGCTTAGATCGGATCGCGGGAGGGCACTTCAATGAGCAGTTCTTC
TRBV6-6	TRBD1	TRBJ2-5	NA	CASSPYRGETQYF	TGTGCCAGCAGTCCGTACAGGGGGGAGACCCAGTACTTC
TRBV11-3	TRBD2	TRBJ2-7	NA	CASSFEGIVGAGGPLEQYF	TGTGCCAGCAGCTTTGAGGGGATCGTAGGCGCGGGGGGTCCCCTGGAGCAGTACTTC
TRBV28	NA	TRBJ2-7	NA	CASGRKYYEQYF	TGTGCCAGCGGTAGAAAGTACTACGAGCAGTACTTC
TRBV30	NA	TRBJ1-6	NA	CAWRPSSYNSPLHF	TGTGCCTGGAGGCCTAGCTCCTATAATTCACCCCTCCACTTT
TRBV30	NA	TRBJ1-6	NA	CAWRGATLYNSPLHF	TGTGCCTGGAGGGGAGCGACCCTGTATAATTCACCCCTCCACTTT
TRBV6-2/TRBV6-3	TRBD2	TRBJ2-1	NA	CASSSGLAAYNEQFF	TGTGCCAGCAGCTCCGGACTAGCGGCATACAATGAGCAGTTCTTC
TRBV6-5	TRBD1	TRBJ1-1	few	CASKRQGNTEAFF	TGTGCCAGCAAGAGACAGGGGAACACTGAAGCTTTCTTT
TRBV2	NA	TRBJ1-5	NA	CASSAKARDSNQPQHF	TGTGCCAGCAGTGCAAAAGCGAGAGATAGCAATCAGCCCCAGCATTTT
TRBV3-1/TRBV3-2	NA	TRBJ1-3	NA	CASSRRTSPSSGNTIYF	TGTGCCAGCAGCCGCAGGACAAGTCCATCCTCTGGAAACACCATATATTTT
TRBV27	TRBD1	TRBJ1-6	once	CASSQRGQILNSPLHF	TGTGCCAGCAGTCAGAGGGGACAGATACTTAATTCACCCCTCCACTTT
TRBV3-1/TRBV3-2	NA	TRBJ1-4	NA	CASSRLGATNEKLFF	TGTGCCAGCAGCCGGCTTGGGGCGACTAATGAAAAACTGTTTTTT
TRBV15	NA	TRBJ2-7	few	CATSRGGTEFYEQYF	TGTGCCACCAGCAGAGGCGGGACAGAGTTCTACGAGCAGTACTTC
TRBV5-1	TRBD2	TRBJ2-7	once	CASSTSGLAEQYF	TGCGCCAGCAGCACCTCAGGACTAGCTGAGCAGTACTTC